These 24 T cell receptor beta chains were all obtained from the same sample, sequenced in a study of cytomegalovirus exposure and HLA in healthy donors. The PCR contained 60 Vbeta and 13 Jbeta primers. The method was immunoSEQ multiplex PCR; TCRdb's version includes in-frame clones alone and lacks a portion of them. The table includes around 150,000 clones, nearly 80% detected once. The sequenced sample was PBMCs. These receptors were obtained from a male donor in good health and CMV-seronegative.

The rearrangement links TRBV5-6 to TRBJ2-3; 12 nucleotides line up with TRBD2. V was clipped by 3 bases and J by 2 bases; unmatched bases: 7. Germline lookup yields CDR1 SGHDT and CDR2 YYEEEE. The CDR3 is made up of 17 amino acids. CDR3 in DNA: TGTGCCAGCAGCTCAGGACTAGCGGGGTCCCTCACAGATACGCAGTATTTT. Protein sequence: CASSSGLAGSLTDTQYF.

V is TRBV10-3 and J is TRBJ2-7; D is perhaps TRBD2 (5 bases). Trimming removed 2 bases from V and 4 bases from J, with 9 bases in between. Germline V gene data show CDR1 as ENHRY and CDR2 as SYGVKD. CDR3 length: 13 amino acids. In DNA form, the CDR3 reads TGTGCCATCAGTGAGCCCGGGGAGTACGAGCAGTACTTC. Its translation: CAISEPGEYEQYF.

This clone appeared once. The chain couples TRBV7-9 to TRBJ2-3, with no clear D. The length of the CDR3 is 16 residues. Germline CDR1 and CDR2: SEHNR and FQNEAQ (reference sequence). Trimming took off 2 bases at V and 3 bases at J, with 15 bases between the two ends. CDR3: CASSLPAGLWTDTQYF. CDR3 nucleotide sequence: TGTGCCAGCAGCTTACCGGCAGGTCTGTGGACAGATACGCAGTATTTT.

This clone was recorded once. The chain uses TRBV6-1 and TRBJ1-2, with TRBD1 as a possible D gene (5 bases). Germline V gene lookup returns CDR1 MNHNS and CDR2 SASEGT. This CDR3 comprises 15 residues. The germline V and J ends were trimmed by 0 bases and 1 base, with 9 bases remaining between them. CDR3 protein: CASSEALQGNYGYTF. CDR3 nucleotide sequence: TGTGCCAGCAGTGAAGCGCTTCAGGGTAACTATGGCTACACCTTC.

V gene TRBV4-2 combines with J gene TRBJ2-5; TRBD2 is a possible D gene (6 bases). CDR1 and CDR2 from the germline V gene are LGHNA and YNFKEQ. V shed 4 bases and J shed 5 bases, with 8 bases lying between them. The CDR3 extends over 12 amino acids. Written as DNA, the CDR3 is TGTGCCAGCAGCCTGGCGGGGGAGACCCAGTACTTC. Translated, it gives CASSLAGETQYF.

The rearrangement uses TRBV27 and TRBJ2-5; 10 bases map to TRBD2. V dropped 5 bases and J dropped 0; count of bases not matched to a gene: 6. Looked up from germline, CDR1 is MNHEY and CDR2 is SMNVEV (reference sequence). The CDR3 is 16 amino acids. The CDR3 coding sequence is TGTGCCAGCAGTCCCCTAGCGGGGGCGAACCAAGAGACCCAGTACTTC. This sequence encodes CASSPLAGANQETQYF.

This chain uses TRBV6-1 with TRBJ1-1; D might be TRBD1 (5 bases). The V gene lost 4 bases and the J gene lost 1 base, with 13 bases spanning the gap. The length of the CDR3 is 15 residues. The V gene's germline CDR1 is MNHNS and CDR2 SASEGT. The CDR3: CASSVSGRKNTEAFF. CDR3 in DNA: TGTGCCAGCAGTGTTTCAGGGAGGAAGAACACTGAAGCTTTCTTT.

V usage is TRBV7-2 and J usage is TRBJ1-3; TRBD1 agrees at 8 bases. The CDR3 has 15 amino acids. Germline loops: CDR1 SGHTA, CDR2 FQGNSA. J was trimmed by 3 bases and V by 1 base; bases with no gene match: 2. This CDR3 reads CASSLGTGRGNTIYF. The DNA of the CDR3 is TGTGCCAGCAGCTTAGGGACAGGGCGTGGAAACACCATATATTTT.

This chain joins TRBV6-1 and TRBJ2-5, with D perhaps TRBD1 (6 bases). Trimming shortened V by 6 bases and J by 5 bases, and 13 bases separated the two germline ends. Germline V gene lookup returns CDR1 MNHNS and CDR2 SASEGT. CDR3 length: 13 residues. In DNA, the CDR3 is TGTGCCAGCAGAATGGGGACAATGGAGACCCAGTACTTC. Translating gives CASRMGTMETQYF.

The chain uses TRBV18 and TRBJ1-4; 8 bases map to TRBD1. Germline CDR1 and CDR2: KGHSH and LQKENI. This CDR3 spans 15 amino acids. Trimming cost V 8 bases and J 4 bases; bases outside gene matches: 9. CDR3 sequence: CASHRTDRDNEKLFF. The CDR3 DNA reads TGTGCCAGCCATAGAACGGACAGGGATAATGAAAAACTGTTTTTT.

The V and J genes are TRBV9 and TRBJ1-2; 7 bases align to TRBD1. Germline CDR1 SGDLS, CDR2 YYNGEE. V lost 0 bases, J lost 8 bases, and 10 bases stayed unmatched. The CDR3 has 15 residues. The CDR3 nucleotides read TGTGCCAGCAGCGTAGTGGATGAAGGGGGCAAAGGCTACACCTTC. It codes for CASSVVDEGGKGYTF.

The V gene is TRBV21-1, the J gene TRBJ2-3; the table's D gene call, TRBD2, was not cross checked with the DNA. TRBV21-1 is termed a pseudogene. The CDR3 spans 17 residues. CDR3 in DNA: TGTGCCAGCAGCAAATCGAGGTGCGGGGGCAGCACAGATACGCAGTATTTT. This sequence encodes CASSKSRCGGSTDTQYF.

This clone was observed a single time. As the CDR3 is not closed by the conserved phenylalanine or tryptophan, this likely results from a read error. It is unclear where the CDR3 begins or ends on the DNA, so no DNA is shown, and the CDR3 is as TCRdb lists it. This sequence joins TRBV5-1 and TRBJ2-4; the table's D call TRBD2 went unverified against the DNA. In germline, CDR1 is SGHRS, CDR2 YFSETQ. The CDR3 length is 11 residues, termini included. This chain's CDR3 is CASTYPSWRGN.

The rearrangement joins TRBV9 to TRBJ2-2, with D possibly TRBD1 on 6 matching bases. Trimming left V 2 bases short and J 7 bases short, with 15 bases between. This CDR3 has 15 amino acids. CDR1 SGDLS and CDR2 YYNGEE come from the germline V gene. CDR3 nucleotide sequence: TGTGCCAGCAGCGTCCAGGGGAAGGTTCACGGGGAGCTGTTTTTT. It is translated as CASSVQGKVHGELFF.

This clone is a singleton in its sample. The chain has TRBV27 and TRBJ2-5; maybe TRBD2 (5 bases). Trimming took 0 bases from V and 5 from J, leaving 13 bases between them. Germline CDR1 reads MNHEY; CDR2 reads SMNVEV (reference sequence). This CDR3 is 15 amino acids long. The CDR3 sequence: CASSLSKGPGETQYF. Written as DNA, the CDR3 is TGTGCCAGCAGTTTATCGAAAGGGCCGGGGGAGACCCAGTACTTC.

The chain employs TRBV6-5 and TRBJ1-5; D possibly corresponds to TRBD1 (6 bases). Germline CDR1 and CDR2: MNHEY and SVGAGI. The CDR3 runs to 14 residues. V was shortened by 6 bases and J by 3 bases, with 12 bases between the two germline ends. The chain's CDR3 is CASSVDRYNQPQHF. As DNA, the CDR3 is TGTGCCAGCAGCGTCGACAGGTACAATCAGCCCCAGCATTTT.

In this sample, this clone turned up once. The gene calls are TRBV9 and TRBJ2-3, with no clear D. Looked up from germline, CDR1 is SGDLS and CDR2 is YYNGEE. Trimming removed 7 bases at V and 3 bases at J, with 12 bases between. The CDR3 is made up of 13 amino acids. CDR3 in DNA: TGTGCCAGCGGCCCCGGAGTGACAGATACGCAGTATTTT. This encodes CASGPGVTDTQYF. Full variable domain (rest looked up from reference TRBV9 and TRBJ2-3): DSGVTQTPKHLITATGQRVTLRCSPRSGDLSVYWYQQSLDQGLQFLIQYYNGEERAKGNILERFSAQQFPDLHSELNLSSLELGDSALYFCASGPGVTDTQYFGPGTRLTVL.

The chain is built from TRBV19 and TRBJ2-3; no clear D. This CDR3 comprises 13 residues. Germline V lookup: CDR1 LNHDA, CDR2 SQIVND (reference sequence). Trimming cost V 3 bases and J 6 bases, with 10 bases left between them. The CDR3 reads CASSISIGDTQYF. The CDR3 DNA reads TGTGCCAGTAGTATCTCAATCGGGGATACGCAGTATTTT.

The rearrangement links TRBV6-6 to TRBJ2-3; 8 nucleotides line up with TRBD2. Germline-derived CDR1 and CDR2 are MNHNY and SVGAGI (reference sequence). The trim removed 2 bases at V and 2 bases at J, leaving 6 bases unmatched. This CDR3 has 16 residues. The chain's CDR3 is CASSYRGGGPTDTQYF. CDR3 nucleotides: TGTGCCAGCAGTTACCGGGGCGGGGGGCCCACAGATACGCAGTATTTT.

CDR3 coding DNA: TGTGCCAGCAGTTCTCGGACAGGATTCTTCTATGGCTACACCTTC. The encoded protein is CASSSRTGFFYGYTF. The rearrangement joins TRBV27 to TRBJ1-2, with 7 positions matching TRBD1. The germline V gene has CDR1 MNHEY and CDR2 SMNVEV (reference sequence). The CDR3 runs 15 residues. V dropped 4 bases and J dropped 4; count of bases not matched to a gene: 9.

This chain connects TRBV13 to TRBJ2-1; 7 bases line up with TRBD2. The CDR3 has 13 residues. V dropped 2 bases and J dropped 7; count of bases not matched to a gene: 2. From germline, CDR1 is PRHDT and CDR2 FYEKMQ (reference sequence). The CDR3 loop is CASSLNGGNEQFF. As DNA, the CDR3 is TGTGCCAGCAGCTTAAACGGGGGGAATGAGCAGTTCTTC.

The chain combines TRBV7-2 with TRBJ2-3; 7 bases map to TRBD2. The length of the CDR3 is 16 residues. Germline V lookup: CDR1 SGHTA, CDR2 FQGNSA. Trimming took 5 bases from V and 1 from J; bases not matched to a gene: 9. CDR3 sequence reads: CASSPRGTIRTDTQYF. The CDR3 nucleotides are TGTGCCAGCAGCCCGAGAGGGACTATCCGCACAGATACGCAGTATTTT.

The rearrangement links TRBV5-4 to TRBJ2-3; a possible D gene is TRBD1 (5 bases). Germline CDR1 and CDR2: SGHNT and YYREEE (reference sequence). There are 15 residues in the CDR3. Trimming pared 2 bases from V and 2 bases from J, leaving 12 bases between. The CDR3 loop is CASSFSGNPTDTQYF. The CDR3 nucleotides read TGTGCCAGCAGCTTTTCAGGGAACCCCACAGATACGCAGTATTTT. Full variable domain (outside the CDR3, taken from reference TRBV5-4 and TRBJ2-3): ETGVTQSPTHLIKTRGQQVTLRCSSQSGHNTVSWYQQALGQGPQFIFQYYREEENGRGNFPPRFSGLQFPNYSSELNVNALELDDSALYLCASSFSGNPTDTQYFGPGTRLTVL.

The V gene is TRBV25-1, the J gene TRBJ2-7, with 9 bases matching TRBD1. CDR1 is MGHDK, CDR2 SYGVNS, per germline. This CDR3 region has 15 residues. V trimming: 2 bases; J trimming: 6 bases; junction bases outside the gene matches: 8. DNA of the CDR3: TGTGCCAGCAGTGAACACGGGACAGGGAGTGGCGAGCAGTACTTC. Its protein is CASSEHGTGSGEQYF.